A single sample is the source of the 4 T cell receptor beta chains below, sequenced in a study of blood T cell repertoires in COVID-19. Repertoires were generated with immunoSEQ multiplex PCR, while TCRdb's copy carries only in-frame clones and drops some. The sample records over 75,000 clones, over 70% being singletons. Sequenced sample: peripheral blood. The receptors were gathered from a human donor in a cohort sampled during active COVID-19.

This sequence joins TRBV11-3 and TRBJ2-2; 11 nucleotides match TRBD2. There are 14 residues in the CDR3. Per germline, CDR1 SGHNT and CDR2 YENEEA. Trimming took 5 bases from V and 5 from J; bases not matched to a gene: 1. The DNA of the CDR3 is TGTGCCAGCAGCACTAGCGGGGGTACCGGGGAGCTGTTTTTT. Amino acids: CASSTSGGTGELFF.

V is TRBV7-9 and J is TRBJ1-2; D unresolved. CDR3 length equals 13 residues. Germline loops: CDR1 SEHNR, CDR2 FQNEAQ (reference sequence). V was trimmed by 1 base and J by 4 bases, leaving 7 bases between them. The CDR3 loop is CASSLVDIYGYTF. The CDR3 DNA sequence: TGTGCCAGCAGCTTAGTCGACATCTATGGCTACACCTTC.

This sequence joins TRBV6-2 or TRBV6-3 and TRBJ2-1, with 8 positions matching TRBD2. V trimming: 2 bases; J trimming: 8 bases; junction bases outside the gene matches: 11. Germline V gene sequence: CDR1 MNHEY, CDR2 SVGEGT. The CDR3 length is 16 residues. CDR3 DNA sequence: TGTGCCAGCAGTTACCATTTCGGGGGGGTCTGGGATGAGCAGTTCTTC. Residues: CASSYHFGGVWDEQFF.

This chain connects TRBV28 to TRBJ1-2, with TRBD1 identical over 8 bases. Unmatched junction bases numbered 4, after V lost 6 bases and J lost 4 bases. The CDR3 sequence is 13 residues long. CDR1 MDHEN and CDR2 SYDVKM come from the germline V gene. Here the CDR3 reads CASRTGAIYGYTF. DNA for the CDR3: TGTGCCAGCAGGACAGGGGCTATCTATGGCTACACCTTC.